Sequencing of this T cell receptor beta chain was carried out in a study of blood T cell repertoires in COVID-19. Study summary: Collection of acute and convalescent COVID-19 samples took place in the United States, Italy and Spain. From T cells, B-cell-depleted T cells, or PBMCs came the material, which was cDNA or gDNA.

From germline, CDR1 is MNHEY and CDR2 SMNVEV (reference sequence). Trimming shortened V by 6 bases and J by 1 base, and 9 bases separated the two germline ends. The CDR3 spans 13 residues. As handled by the study authors: Counts of nucleated cells, estimated from reference gene primer amplification, were obtained. Some clones are missing from TCRdb's copy, which holds only in-frame ones; the method was immunoSEQ multiplex PCR. That table furnishes V, J and clone size, whereas the DNA furnished D and trimming. The table shows 150,000 to 200,000 clones, with 90% occurring only once. The clonotype was recovered from a man aged 50-59 years with acute or convalescent COVID-19. Input material: peripheral blood. The chain links TRBV27 to TRBJ1-1; D uncertain. Written as DNA, the CDR3 is TGTGCCAGCAGCCCGCGGGCGAACACTGAAGCTTTCTTT. Its translation: CASSPRANTEAFF.